The present T cell receptor beta chain was sequenced within a study of monozygotic twins with inflammatory bowel disease. The V gene's germline CDR1 is SGHNT and CDR2 YYREEE (reference sequence). CDR3 length: 13 residues. TCRdb re-called the 5' RACE reads; every CDR3 protein appears as one record, without DNA. The sample is made up of roughly 140,000 distinct CDR3 sequences, and the top ten hold 2.4% of it. Input material: blood. This sequence joins TRBV5-4 and TRBJ1-1; the D call of TRBD1 rests on TCRdb alone, since no DNA is present to check it. This sequence was found in a human donor with ulcerative colitis or Crohn's disease, or a healthy co-twin of an affected twin (not recorded which). CDR3 region: CASSRTFYTEAFF.